Each of the 2 T cell receptor beta chains below was sequenced from the same sample in a study of identical twins. TCRdb processed the 5' RACE reads anew with MiXCR; each CDR3 protein has one entry. This table has 450,000 or so distinct CDR3 sequences, 20% to 30% appearing once. The data also belong to a second study, concerning T cells expressing NK-cell markers.

Sequences were obtained from CD4+ T cells sorted from blood. These receptors came from a woman under 30 in good health.

This clonotype occurred a few times. The chain is built from TRBV12-3 or TRBV12-4 and TRBJ1-1, with TRBD1 matching 10 bases. Trimming took 6 bases from V and 2 from J; bases not matched to a gene: 6. The CDR3 sequence is 15 residues long. The CDR3 bases are TGTGCCAGCAGGACACGGACAGGGGGAAACACTGAAGCTTTCTTT. Protein product: CASRTRTGGNTEAFF.

Only a few counts were recorded for this clonotype. V and J are TRBV4-3 and TRBJ1-4; D gene ambiguous. The V end lost 0 bases, the J end lost 4 bases, and 12 bases lay between the germline ends. The germline V gene encodes CDR1 LGHNA and CDR2 YSLEER. The CDR3 contains 16 residues. CDR3 nucleotides: TGCGCCAGCAGCCAAGAAGGAACAGCCAGTAATGAAAAACTGTTTTTT. Translating gives CASSQEGTASNEKLFF.